This T cell receptor beta chain comes out of a study of read filtering for tumor transcriptome and immune sequencing. Study background: Transcriptome libraries were built from DNase-treated RNA.

The germline gives CDR1 KGHDR, CDR2 SFDVKD. This CDR3 is 14 amino acids long. The ends were cut back, 3 bases at V and 10 bases at J, with 15 bases in the middle. Molecular barcoded adaptors covering alpha/delta and beta/gamma chains were used on approximately 400 ng RNA. TCRdb analysed the reads with MiXCR anew, one entry per CDR3 protein. Seen here are some 120,000 distinct CDR3 sequences, 13% observed once, and the top ten hold roughly 9.6%. This clonotype was detected ten times or more. This sequence was found in a donor aged 40 or older with multiple myeloma. V and J are TRBV24-1 and TRBJ2-1; D perhaps matches TRBD1 (6 bases). Sequencing was carried out using a population of CD138-negative cells sorted from bone marrow. CDR3 amino acids: CATSDARTVGEQFF. CDR3 nucleotides: TGTGCCACCAGTGATGCCCGGACAGTTGGAGAGCAGTTCTTC.